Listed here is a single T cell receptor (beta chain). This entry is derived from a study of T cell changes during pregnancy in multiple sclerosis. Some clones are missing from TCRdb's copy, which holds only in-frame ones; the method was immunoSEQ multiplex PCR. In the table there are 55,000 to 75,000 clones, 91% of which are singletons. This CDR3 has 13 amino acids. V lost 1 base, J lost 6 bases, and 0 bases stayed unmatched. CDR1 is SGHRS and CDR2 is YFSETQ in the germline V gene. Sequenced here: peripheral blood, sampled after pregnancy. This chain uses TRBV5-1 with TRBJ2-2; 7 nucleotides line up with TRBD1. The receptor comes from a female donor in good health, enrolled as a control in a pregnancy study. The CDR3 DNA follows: TGCGCCAGCAGCTTGACAGGGGCCGGGGAGCTGTTTTTT. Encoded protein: CASSLTGAGELFF.